The 25 T cell receptor beta chains in this list originate from one sample, sequenced in a study of blood T cells in healthy people across ages. For the second PCR, which ran for roughly 7 to 11 cycles, a sample-barcoded 5' primer and a J-beta primer mix were used. TCRdb redid the calling of the 5' RACE reads with MiXCR, one entry per CDR3 protein. The sample lists 580,000 or so distinct CDR3 sequences, around half occurring once. Sequencing was done on a sample of blood. These receptors were taken from a man older than 75 in good health.

This clonotype was counted only a few times. The V call is TRBV2, the J call TRBJ1-1, with 11 nucleotides matching TRBD1. Germline CDR1 and CDR2: SNHLY and FYNNEI. CDR3 length: 14 amino acids. After removal of 3 bases from V and 4 bases from J, the junction contained 1 base not matched to a gene. This CDR3 is CASSEGTGGTEAFF. The CDR3 coding sequence is TGTGCCAGCAGTGAGGGGACAGGGGGCACTGAAGCTTTCTTT.

The chain recombines TRBV7-6 with TRBJ2-3; 10 bases map to TRBD2. Unmatched junction bases numbered 13, after V lost 6 bases and J lost 4 bases. Germline values: CDR1 SGHVS, CDR2 FNYEAQ. This CDR3 is built from 17 residues. The DNA of the CDR3 is TGTGCCAGCAGTACCACTAGCGGGATCCTAACGGCAGATACGCAGTATTTT. It codes for CASSTTSGILTADTQYF.

J is TRBJ1-5 and V is TRBV2; 7 bases are a match to TRBD1. V lost 7 bases to trimming and J lost 1 base; unmatched junction nucleotides: 4. In germline, CDR1 is SNHLY, CDR2 FYNNEI. This CDR3 comprises 14 residues. The DNA for the CDR3 is TGTGCCAGCACAGGGGGGATGAGCAATCAGCCCCAGCATTTT. Its protein product is CASTGGMSNQPQHF.

This clonotype was detected only once. This chain joins TRBV20-1 and TRBJ2-5, with 12 bases fitting TRBD2. Germline values: CDR1 DFQATT, CDR2 SNEGSKA (reference sequence). V was pared by 3 bases and J by 11 bases, with 13 bases of the junction left unmatched. This CDR3 contains 15 residues. CDR3 nucleotide sequence: TGCAGTGCTAGCCGGGGACTAGCGGGCTACAATGAGCAGTACTTC. The encoded protein is CSASRGLAGYNEQYF.

The gene calls are TRBV12-3 or TRBV12-4 and TRBJ2-6, with D uncertain. Trimming pared 2 bases from V and 3 bases from J, leaving 5 bases between. CDR3 length equals 14 residues. Here the CDR3 reads CASSLNGGANVLTF. The DNA of the CDR3 is TGTGCCAGCAGTTTAAATGGTGGGGCCAACGTCCTGACTTTC.

The J gene is TRBJ2-7, the V gene TRBV7-2; 16 bases align to TRBD2. V lost 2 bases and J lost 2; bases outside the gene matches: 3. The CDR3 has 17 residues. Germline assignment: CDR1 SGHTA and CDR2 FQGNSA. CDR3: CASSLPGTSGGAYEQYF. DNA for the CDR3: TGTGCCAGCAGCTTACCCGGGACTAGCGGGGGGGCCTACGAGCAGTACTTC.

As for this clonotype: This may be a read error: a much more frequent sequence differs by one nucleotide. The chain is built from TRBV6-6 and TRBJ2-7; D could derive from TRBD1 or TRBD2 (5 bases each). The V gene's germline CDR1 is MNHNY and CDR2 SVGAGI (reference sequence). V lost 2 bases to trimming and J lost 3 bases, with 11 bases between them. CDR3 length: 14 amino acids. CDR3 nucleotide sequence: TGTGCCAGCAGTTACGCGAGGGGCGGCTACGAGCAGTACTTC. Encoded protein: CASSYARGGYEQYF.

The V call is TRBV3-1, the J call TRBJ1-1, with D maybe TRBD1 (6 bases). The CDR3 is 15 residues long. The V gene's germline CDR1 is LGHDT and CDR2 YNNKEL (reference sequence). Trimming removed 5 bases from V and 0 bases from J, with 13 bases in between. CDR3 sequence: CASSTQGQLNTEAFF. The CDR3 DNA reads TGTGCCAGCAGCACGCAGGGGCAATTGAACACTGAAGCTTTCTTT.

This clonotype was seen repeatedly, ten times or more. This chain joins TRBV5-1 and TRBJ2-5; no definite D call. Germline V gene sequence: CDR1 SGHRS, CDR2 YFSETQ. V dropped 0 bases and J dropped 2 bases, with 5 bases sitting between them. The length of the CDR3 is 13 residues. The CDR3 nucleotides are TGCGCCAGCAGCTTGGTCCTTCAAGAGACCCAGTACTTC. Translating it yields CASSLVLQETQYF.

The chain uses TRBV5-1 and TRBJ1-2; 9 bases map to TRBD1. Trimming cost V 1 base and J 5 bases; bases outside gene matches: 12. The V gene's germline CDR1 is SGHRS and CDR2 YFSETQ. This CDR3 is 17 amino acids long. As DNA, the CDR3 is TGCGCCAGCAGCTTGTCTCCGGGACAGGGCTCCTTTTATGGCTACACCTTC. Its translation is CASSLSPGQGSFYGYTF.

The J gene is TRBJ1-2, the V gene TRBV9, with 8 nucleotides matching TRBD1. This CDR3 has 15 residues. Germline CDR1 and CDR2: SGDLS and YYNGEE. With V trimmed by 4 bases and J by 1 base, 6 bases remained unmatched. The CDR3 region is CASSPGQGLNYGYTF. CDR3 coding DNA: TGTGCCAGCAGCCCTGGACAGGGCCTTAACTATGGCTACACCTTC.

The chain has TRBV20-1 and TRBJ2-7; D uncertain. Germline V gene data show CDR1 as DFQATT and CDR2 as SNEGSKA (reference sequence). The CDR3 covers 12 residues. The V gene lost 3 bases and the J gene lost 9 bases, with 15 bases spanning the gap. CDR3 protein: CSARSASCGQYF. The CDR3 DNA sequence: TGCAGTGCTAGGTCGGCCAGCTGCGGGCAGTACTTC.

This clonotype was observed a handful of times. The chain couples TRBV12-3 or TRBV12-4 to TRBJ1-5, with D possibly matching TRBD1 (6 bases). This CDR3 contains 14 residues. V lost 3 bases to trimming and J lost 4 bases, with 10 bases between them. The CDR3 loop reads CASSFEGGNQPQHF. The CDR3 DNA sequence: TGTGCCAGCAGTTTCGAAGGGGGAAATCAGCCCCAGCATTTT.

J is TRBJ2-3 and V is TRBV2; 7 bases agree with TRBD1. The CDR3 is made up of 14 amino acids. The trim removed 5 bases at V and 4 bases at J, leaving 6 bases unmatched. The germline V gene encodes CDR1 SNHLY and CDR2 FYNNEI. CDR3 residues: CASSRQGMPDTQYF. In DNA form, the CDR3 reads TGTGCCAGCAGTAGACAGGGAATGCCAGATACGCAGTATTTT.

This clonotype was detected only a few times. The chain has TRBV7-9 and TRBJ2-3; 14 bases align to TRBD2. The CDR3 has 16 amino acids. Trimming cost V 5 bases and J 5 bases; bases outside gene matches: 6. Germline lookup yields CDR1 SEHNR and CDR2 FQNEAQ (reference sequence). The CDR3 DNA is TGTGCCAGCAGCCCGGGACTAGCGGGAGCTGGAGATACGCAGTATTTT. Its translation: CASSPGLAGAGDTQYF.

The rearrangement uses TRBV7-3 and TRBJ2-1; possible D gene TRBD2, 7 bases. The V end lost 4 bases, the J end lost 7 bases, and 20 bases lay between the germline ends. The CDR3 is 16 amino acids. Germline V gives CDR1 SGHTA, CDR2 FQGTGA. DNA for the CDR3: TGTGCCAGCAGCTCAACCGCAGGCGGGGGCTATAATGAGCAGTTCTTC. Its protein is CASSSTAGGGYNEQFF.

The table lists this clonotype with a few counts. V and J are TRBV7-2 and TRBJ2-3, with TRBD2 matching over 7 bases. V lost 5 bases to trimming and J lost 4 bases; unmatched junction nucleotides: 9. The germline V gene encodes CDR1 SGHTA and CDR2 FQGNSA. This CDR3 spans 15 amino acids. As DNA, the CDR3 is TGTGCCAGCAGCCCCGGTGGGGCGGGGGCAGATACGCAGTATTTT. As protein: CASSPGGAGADTQYF.

This rearrangement joins TRBV4-3 to TRBJ2-7; either TRBD1 or TRBD2 may fit D (5 bases each). The end of the DNA is better explained by TRBJ2-5, so the J call may be wrong. Germline assignment: CDR1 LGHNA and CDR2 YSLEER. CDR3 size: 15 residues. CDR3 loop: CASSQTGTPQETQYF. The CDR3, as DNA: TGCGCCAGCAGCCAAACCGGGACCCCTCAAGAGACCCAGTACTTC.

For this clonotype: A junction end diverges from the germline sequence, so it may reflect a read error. The chain joins TRBV7-9 to TRBJ1-4, with TRBD1 identical over 9 bases. CDR1 SEHNR and CDR2 FQNEAQ come from the germline V gene (reference sequence). The CDR3 loop spans 16 amino acids. The CDR3 nucleotides read TGTGCCAGCAACTTAGGGGACAGGGCGGCTAATGAAAAACTGTTTTTT. It yields the protein CASNLGDRAANEKLFF.

The chain employs TRBV7-3 and TRBJ2-1; TRBD2 matches at 11 bases. The CDR3 spans 17 residues. Per the germline V gene, CDR1 is SGHTA and CDR2 is FQGTGA. The junction had 6 bases not matched to a gene; V was cut back by 2 bases and J by 3 bases. The CDR3 DNA follows: TGTGCCAGCAGCTTAGGGTTCGGGACTAGCGGCTACAATGAGCAGTTCTTC. As protein: CASSLGFGTSGYNEQFF.

This chain links TRBV6-2 or TRBV6-3 with TRBJ2-1; 10 bases are a match to TRBD2. The CDR3 is made up of 15 amino acids. CDR1 MNHEY and CDR2 SVGEGT come from the germline V gene. The junction had 8 bases not matched to a gene; V was cut back by 6 bases and J by 6 bases. DNA of the CDR3: TGTGCCAGCAGCCCCGCTAGCGGGGGTTTCAATGAGCAGTTCTTC. Translation gives CASSPASGGFNEQFF.

As for this clonotype: A junction boundary mismatches the germline segment, possibly from a read error. V and J are TRBV6-6 and TRBJ2-7; the D gene is possibly TRBD1 (6 bases). The CDR3 is 14 residues long. Germline values: CDR1 MNHNY, CDR2 SVGAGI (reference sequence). CDR3 in amino acids: CASSADRTSYVQYF. The CDR3 nucleotides read TGTGCCAGCAGTGCTGACAGGACCTCCTACGTGCAGTACTTC.

This clonotype was recorded a few times. The rearrangement uses TRBV4-1 and TRBJ2-5, with 9 positions matching TRBD2. This CDR3 is 16 amino acids long. The germline V gene has CDR1 MGHRA and CDR2 YSYEKL. V gave up 1 base and J gave up 5 bases; unmatched junction bases: 8. Here the CDR3 DNA reads TGCGCCAGCAGCCAAGGGAATAGCGGGGGTTTCGAGACCCAGTACTTC. Protein product: CASSQGNSGGFETQYF.

The rearrangement uses TRBV29-1 and TRBJ2-5, with a weak D call TRBD1 (5 bases). The DNA end favors TRBJ2-7, so the J call may be wrong. CDR3 size: 13 residues. The germline V gene encodes CDR1 SQVTM and CDR2 ANQGSEA. The CDR3 spells CSVDVGRDYEQYF. In DNA, the CDR3 is TGCAGCGTTGATGTTGGCAGGGACTACGAGCAGTACTTC.

J is TRBJ2-7 and V is TRBV12-3 or TRBV12-4; D is perhaps TRBD1 or TRBD2 (5 bases each). V lost 3 bases and J lost 3, with 9 bases in between. This CDR3 contains 13 residues. CDR3 in DNA: TGTGCCAGCAGTTTTTGGGACCTCTACGAGCAGTACTTC. It translates to CASSFWDLYEQYF.